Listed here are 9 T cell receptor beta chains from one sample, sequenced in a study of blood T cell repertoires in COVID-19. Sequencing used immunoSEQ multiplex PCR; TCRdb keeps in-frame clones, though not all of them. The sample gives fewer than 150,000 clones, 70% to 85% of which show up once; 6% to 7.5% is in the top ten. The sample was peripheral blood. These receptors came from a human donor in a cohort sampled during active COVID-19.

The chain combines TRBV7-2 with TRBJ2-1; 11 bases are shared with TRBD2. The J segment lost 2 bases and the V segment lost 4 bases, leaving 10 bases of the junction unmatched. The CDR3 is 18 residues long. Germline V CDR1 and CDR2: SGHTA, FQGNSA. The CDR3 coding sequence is TGTGCCAGCAGCTATAGGCCGGGACTAGCGGAACCCTACAATGAGCAGTTCTTC. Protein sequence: CASSYRPGLAEPYNEQFF.

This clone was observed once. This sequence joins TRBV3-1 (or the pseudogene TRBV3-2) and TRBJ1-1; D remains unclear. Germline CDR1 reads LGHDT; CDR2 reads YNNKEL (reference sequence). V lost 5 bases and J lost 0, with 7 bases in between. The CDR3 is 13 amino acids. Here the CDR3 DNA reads TGTGCCAGCAGCTCAACTGTGAACACTGAAGCTTTCTTT. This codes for CASSSTVNTEAFF.

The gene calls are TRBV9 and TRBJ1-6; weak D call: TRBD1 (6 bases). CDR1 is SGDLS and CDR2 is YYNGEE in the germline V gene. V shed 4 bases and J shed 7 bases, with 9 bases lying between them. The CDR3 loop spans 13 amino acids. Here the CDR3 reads CASSRDMNSPLHF. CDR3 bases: TGTGCCAGCAGCCGGGACATGAATTCACCCCTCCACTTT. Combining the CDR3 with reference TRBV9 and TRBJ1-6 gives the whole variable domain DSGVTQTPKHLITATGQRVTLRCSPRSGDLSVYWYQQSLDQGLQFLIQYYNGEERAKGNILERFSAQQFPDLHSELNLSSLELGDSALYFCASSRDMNSPLHFGNGTRLTVT.

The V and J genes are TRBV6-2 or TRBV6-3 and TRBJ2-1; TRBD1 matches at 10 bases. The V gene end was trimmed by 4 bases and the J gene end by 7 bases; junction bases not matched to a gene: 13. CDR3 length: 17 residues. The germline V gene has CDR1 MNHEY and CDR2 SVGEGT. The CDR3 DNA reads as TGTGCCAGCAGTTCGAACCCGGGACAGGGGTTTTTGAATGAGCAGTTCTTC. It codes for CASSSNPGQGFLNEQFF.

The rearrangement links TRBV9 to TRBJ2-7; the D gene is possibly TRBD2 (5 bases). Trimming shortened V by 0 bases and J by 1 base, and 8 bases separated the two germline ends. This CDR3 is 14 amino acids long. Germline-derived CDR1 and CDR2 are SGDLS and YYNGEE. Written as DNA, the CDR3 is TGTGCCAGCAGCGTAGGGACTCATTCCTACGAGCAGTACTTC. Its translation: CASSVGTHSYEQYF.

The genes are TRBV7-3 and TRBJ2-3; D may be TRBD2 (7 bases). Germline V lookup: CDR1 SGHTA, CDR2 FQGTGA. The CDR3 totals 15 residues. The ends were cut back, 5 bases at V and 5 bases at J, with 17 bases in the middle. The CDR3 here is CASSQSGGAVDTQYF. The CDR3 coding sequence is TGTGCCAGCAGCCAATCTGGGGGGGCGGTAGATACGCAGTATTTT.

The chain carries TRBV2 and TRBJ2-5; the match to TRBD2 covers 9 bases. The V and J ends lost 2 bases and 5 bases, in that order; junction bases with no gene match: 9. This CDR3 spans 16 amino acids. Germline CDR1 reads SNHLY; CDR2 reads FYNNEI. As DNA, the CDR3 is TGTGCCAGCAGTGAAAGGAGCCTAGCGGGGCAGGAGACCCAGTACTTC. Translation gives CASSERSLAGQETQYF.

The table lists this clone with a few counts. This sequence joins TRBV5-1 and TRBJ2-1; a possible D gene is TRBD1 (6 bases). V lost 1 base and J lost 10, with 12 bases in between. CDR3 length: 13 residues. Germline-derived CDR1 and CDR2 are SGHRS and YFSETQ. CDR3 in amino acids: CASSLFRQEEQFF. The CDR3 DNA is TGCGCCAGCAGCTTGTTTAGACAGGAAGAGCAGTTCTTC.

CDR3 nucleotide sequence: TGCGCCAGCAGTCTGGGGAGGGTAGGGGATTCACCCCTCCACTTT. This gives the protein CASSLGRVGDSPLHF. The chain employs TRBV5-1 and TRBJ1-6; tentative D call: TRBD1 (5 bases). Germline V gene data show CDR1 as SGHRS and CDR2 as YFSETQ. Trimming shortened V by 5 bases and J by 8 bases, and 17 bases separated the two germline ends. CDR3 length: 15 amino acids.